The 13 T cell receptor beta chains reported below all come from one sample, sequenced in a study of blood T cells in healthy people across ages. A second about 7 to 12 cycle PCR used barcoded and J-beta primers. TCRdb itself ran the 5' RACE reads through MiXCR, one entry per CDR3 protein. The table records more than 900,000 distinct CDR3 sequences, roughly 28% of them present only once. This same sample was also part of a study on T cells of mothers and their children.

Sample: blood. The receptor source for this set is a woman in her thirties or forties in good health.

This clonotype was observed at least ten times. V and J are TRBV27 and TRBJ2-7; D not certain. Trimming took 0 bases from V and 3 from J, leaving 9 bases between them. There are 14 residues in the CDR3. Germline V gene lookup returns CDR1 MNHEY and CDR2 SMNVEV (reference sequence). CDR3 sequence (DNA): TGTGCCAGCAGTTTATCCACAGTAGGCTACGAGCAGTACTTC. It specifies CASSLSTVGYEQYF.

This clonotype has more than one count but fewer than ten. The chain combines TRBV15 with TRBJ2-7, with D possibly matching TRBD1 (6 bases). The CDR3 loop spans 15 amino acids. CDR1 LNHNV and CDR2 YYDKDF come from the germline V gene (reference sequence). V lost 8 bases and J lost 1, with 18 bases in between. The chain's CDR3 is CATGKRTAGSYEQYF. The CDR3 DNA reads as TGTGCCACCGGGAAGAGGACAGCTGGTTCCTACGAGCAGTACTTC.

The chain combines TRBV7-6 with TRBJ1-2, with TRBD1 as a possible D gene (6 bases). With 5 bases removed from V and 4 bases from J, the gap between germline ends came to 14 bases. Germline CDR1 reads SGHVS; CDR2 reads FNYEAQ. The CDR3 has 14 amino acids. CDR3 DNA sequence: TGTGCCAGCAGCCCTAGGGGGGAGAGCTATGGCTACACCTTC. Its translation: CASSPRGESYGYTF.

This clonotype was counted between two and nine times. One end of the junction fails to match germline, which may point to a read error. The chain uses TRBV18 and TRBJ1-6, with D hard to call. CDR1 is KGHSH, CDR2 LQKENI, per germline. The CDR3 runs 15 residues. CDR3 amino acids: CASSPGIHDNSPLHF. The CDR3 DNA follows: TGTGCCAGCTCACCAGGGATTCATGATAATTCGCCCCTCCACTTT.

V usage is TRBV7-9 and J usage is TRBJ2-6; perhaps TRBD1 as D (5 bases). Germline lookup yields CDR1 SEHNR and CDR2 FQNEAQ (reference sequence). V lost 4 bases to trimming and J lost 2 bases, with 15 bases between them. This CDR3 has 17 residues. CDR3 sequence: CASSSGLGLAGANVLTF. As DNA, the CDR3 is TGTGCCAGCAGCTCCGGCCTGGGGCTGGCTGGGGCCAACGTCCTGACTTTC.

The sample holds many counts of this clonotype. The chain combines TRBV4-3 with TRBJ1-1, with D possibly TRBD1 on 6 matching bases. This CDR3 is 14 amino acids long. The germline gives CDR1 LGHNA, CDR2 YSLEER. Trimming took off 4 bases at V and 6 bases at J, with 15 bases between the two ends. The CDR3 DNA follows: TGCGCCAGCAGCCGAACAGGGTCGGAGGCTGAAGCTTTCTTT. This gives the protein CASSRTGSEAEAFF.

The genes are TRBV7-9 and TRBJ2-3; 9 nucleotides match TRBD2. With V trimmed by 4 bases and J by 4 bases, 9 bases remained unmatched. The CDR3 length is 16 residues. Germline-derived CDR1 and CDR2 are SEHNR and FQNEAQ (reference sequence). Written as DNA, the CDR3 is TGTGCCAGCAGCTCAAGCCCTAGCGGGGTACCAGATACGCAGTATTTT. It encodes CASSSSPSGVPDTQYF.

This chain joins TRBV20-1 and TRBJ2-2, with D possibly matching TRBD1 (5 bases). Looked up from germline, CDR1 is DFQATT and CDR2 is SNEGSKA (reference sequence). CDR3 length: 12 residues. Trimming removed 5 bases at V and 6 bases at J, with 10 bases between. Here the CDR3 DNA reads TGCAGTGCTCTGACAGACGCCGGGGAGCTGTTTTTT. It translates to CSALTDAGELFF.

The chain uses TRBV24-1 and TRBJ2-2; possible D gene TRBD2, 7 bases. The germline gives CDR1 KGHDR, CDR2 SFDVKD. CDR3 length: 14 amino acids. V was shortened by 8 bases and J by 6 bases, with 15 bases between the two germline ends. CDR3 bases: TGTGCCACCATGGGGGGGCCCGGGTCCGGGGAGCTGTTTTTT. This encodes CATMGGPGSGELFF.

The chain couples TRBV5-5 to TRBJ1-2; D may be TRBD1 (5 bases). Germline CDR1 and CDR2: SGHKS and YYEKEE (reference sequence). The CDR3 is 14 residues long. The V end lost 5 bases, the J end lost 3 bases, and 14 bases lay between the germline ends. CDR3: CASSRGTWDYGYTF. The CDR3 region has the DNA TGTGCCAGCAGTCGCGGGACTTGGGACTATGGCTACACCTTC.

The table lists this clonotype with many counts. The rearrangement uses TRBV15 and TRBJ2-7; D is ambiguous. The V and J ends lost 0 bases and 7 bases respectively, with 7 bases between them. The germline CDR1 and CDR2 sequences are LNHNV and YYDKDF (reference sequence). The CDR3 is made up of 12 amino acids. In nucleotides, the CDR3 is TGTGCCACCAGCAGAGATTACCGGGAGCAGTACTTC. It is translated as CATSRDYREQYF.

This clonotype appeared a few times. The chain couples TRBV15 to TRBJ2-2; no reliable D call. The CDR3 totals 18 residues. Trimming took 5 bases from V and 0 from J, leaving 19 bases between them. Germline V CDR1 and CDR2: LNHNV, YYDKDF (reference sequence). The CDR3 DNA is TGTGCCACCAGCCACGATGATACGCCAGGCGCGAACACCGGGGAGCTGTTTTTT. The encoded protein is CATSHDDTPGANTGELFF.

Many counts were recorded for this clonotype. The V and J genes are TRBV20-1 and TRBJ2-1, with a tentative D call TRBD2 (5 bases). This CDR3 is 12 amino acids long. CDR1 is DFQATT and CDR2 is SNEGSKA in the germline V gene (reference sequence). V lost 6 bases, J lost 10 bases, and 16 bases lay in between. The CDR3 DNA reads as TGCAGTGCGCCCGGGGATAGTCGGGAGCAGTTCTTC. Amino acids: CSAPGDSREQFF.